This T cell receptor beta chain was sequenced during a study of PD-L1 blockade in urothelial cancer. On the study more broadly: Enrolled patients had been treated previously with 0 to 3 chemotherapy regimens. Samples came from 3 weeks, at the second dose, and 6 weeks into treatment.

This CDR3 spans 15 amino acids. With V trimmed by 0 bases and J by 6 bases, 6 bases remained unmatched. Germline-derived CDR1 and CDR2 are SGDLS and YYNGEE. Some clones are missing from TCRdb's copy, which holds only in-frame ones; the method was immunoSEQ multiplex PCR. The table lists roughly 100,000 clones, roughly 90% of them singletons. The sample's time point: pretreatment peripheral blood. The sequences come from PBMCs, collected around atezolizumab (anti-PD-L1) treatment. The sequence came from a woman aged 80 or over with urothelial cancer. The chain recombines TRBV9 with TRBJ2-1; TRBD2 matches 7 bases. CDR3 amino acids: CASSVGTGGGNEQFF. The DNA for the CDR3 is TGTGCCAGCAGCGTAGGAACGGGAGGAGGCAATGAGCAGTTCTTC.